This T cell receptor beta chain was found in a study of blood T cell repertoires in COVID-19. Background on the study: Acute and convalescent COVID-19 samples came from the United States, Italy and Spain. In each case, the material was cDNA or gDNA derived from T cells, B-cell-depleted T cells, or PBMCs.

The germline V gene encodes CDR1 KGHDR and CDR2 SFDVKD. There are 16 residues in the CDR3. With V trimmed by 4 bases and J by 5 bases, 10 bases remained unmatched. Here immunoSEQ multiplex PCR was the method, and the copy in TCRdb shows in-frame clones only, minus some. Of about 200,000 clones detected, about 78% appear once; the ten largest clones hold less than 7%. The origin of this receptor is a woman aged 70-85 years with acute or convalescent COVID-19. The chain recombines TRBV24-1 with TRBJ2-5; 9 positions agree with TRBD2. Input material: peripheral blood. DNA for the CDR3: TGTGCCACCAGTGAGGGGACTAGCTCGGCGTGGGAGACCCAGTACTTC. Translated: CATSEGTSSAWETQYF.